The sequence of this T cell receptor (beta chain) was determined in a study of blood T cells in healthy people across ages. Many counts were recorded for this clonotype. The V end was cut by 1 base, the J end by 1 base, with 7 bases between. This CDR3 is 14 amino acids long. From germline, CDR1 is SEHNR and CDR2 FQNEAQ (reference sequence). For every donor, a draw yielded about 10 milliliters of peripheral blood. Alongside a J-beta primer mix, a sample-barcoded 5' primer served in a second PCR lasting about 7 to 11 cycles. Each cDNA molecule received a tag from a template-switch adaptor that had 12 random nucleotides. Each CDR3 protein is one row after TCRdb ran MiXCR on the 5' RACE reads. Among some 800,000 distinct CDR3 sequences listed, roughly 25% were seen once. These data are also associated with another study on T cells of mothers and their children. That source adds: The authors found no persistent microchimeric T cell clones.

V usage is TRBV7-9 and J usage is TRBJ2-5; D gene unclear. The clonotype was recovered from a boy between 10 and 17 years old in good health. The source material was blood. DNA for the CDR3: TGTGCCAGCAGCTTAGGTCCTGGCCAAGAGACCCAGTACTTC. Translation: CASSLGPGQETQYF.